This TCR beta chain was identified during a study of T cells in Graves' hyperthyroidism and ophthalmopathy. CDR1 and CDR2 from the germline V gene are MDHEN and SYDVKM. Trimming shortened V by 8 bases and J by 3 bases, and 14 bases separated the two germline ends. This CDR3 has 13 amino acids. As to this clonotype: This could be a read error, since a much larger clone is one nucleotide away.

Amplification yielded TCR beta CDR3 regions, with RNA transcripts as the source. RT-PCR in the first round (using the HTBI primer set) targeted the TCR CDR3. In TCRdb, the multiplex PCR reads were re-called with MiXCR into one record per CDR3 protein. The repertoire consists of 550,000 to 800,000 distinct CDR3 sequences, with 15% to 20% occurring once and the leading ten covering approximately 8%. Diagnostic assessment was based on clinical symptoms, serum thyroxine and TRAb, thyroid ultrasound and orbital computed tomography. The receptor was isolated from a man between 18 and 29 years old with Graves' hyperthyroidism. Sequencing was carried out using blood. The rearrangement joins TRBV28 to TRBJ2-7, with D possibly TRBD2 on 7 matching bases. CDR3 nucleotides: TGTGCCAGCTTAAGGGGAGGGGGCTACGAGCAGTACTTC. Translated: CASLRGGGYEQYF.